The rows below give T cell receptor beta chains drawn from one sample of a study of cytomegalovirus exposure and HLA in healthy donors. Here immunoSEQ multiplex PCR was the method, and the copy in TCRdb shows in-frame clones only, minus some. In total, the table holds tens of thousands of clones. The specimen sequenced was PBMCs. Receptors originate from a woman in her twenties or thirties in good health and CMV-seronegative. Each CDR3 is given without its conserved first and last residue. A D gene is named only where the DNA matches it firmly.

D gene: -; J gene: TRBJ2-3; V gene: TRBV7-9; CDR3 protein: GAGQNTDTQY
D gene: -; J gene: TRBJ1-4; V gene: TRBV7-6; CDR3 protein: ASSLGGGHEKLF
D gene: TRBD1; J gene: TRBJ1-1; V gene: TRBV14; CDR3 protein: ASSHPSRGTEAF
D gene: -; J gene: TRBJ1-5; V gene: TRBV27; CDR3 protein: ASSLFAGYSNQPQH
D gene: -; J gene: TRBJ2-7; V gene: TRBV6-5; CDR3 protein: ASSPVFDSRREQY
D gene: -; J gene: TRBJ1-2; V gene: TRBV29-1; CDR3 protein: SVRPGRDYGYT
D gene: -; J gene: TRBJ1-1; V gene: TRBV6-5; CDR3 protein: ASATQVNTEAF
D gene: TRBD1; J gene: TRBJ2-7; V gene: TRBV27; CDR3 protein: ASSLWGTGGGYEQY
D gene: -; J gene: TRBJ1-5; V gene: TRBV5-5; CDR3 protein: ASSTTGTNQPQH
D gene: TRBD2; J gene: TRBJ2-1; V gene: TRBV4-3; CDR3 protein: ASSKGLAAYNEQF
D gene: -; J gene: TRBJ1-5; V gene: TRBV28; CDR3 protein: ASSARSDKYSNQPQH
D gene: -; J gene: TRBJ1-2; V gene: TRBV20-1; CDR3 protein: SVVEFEGYT
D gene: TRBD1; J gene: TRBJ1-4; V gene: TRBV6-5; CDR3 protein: ASSQVTGGGEKLF